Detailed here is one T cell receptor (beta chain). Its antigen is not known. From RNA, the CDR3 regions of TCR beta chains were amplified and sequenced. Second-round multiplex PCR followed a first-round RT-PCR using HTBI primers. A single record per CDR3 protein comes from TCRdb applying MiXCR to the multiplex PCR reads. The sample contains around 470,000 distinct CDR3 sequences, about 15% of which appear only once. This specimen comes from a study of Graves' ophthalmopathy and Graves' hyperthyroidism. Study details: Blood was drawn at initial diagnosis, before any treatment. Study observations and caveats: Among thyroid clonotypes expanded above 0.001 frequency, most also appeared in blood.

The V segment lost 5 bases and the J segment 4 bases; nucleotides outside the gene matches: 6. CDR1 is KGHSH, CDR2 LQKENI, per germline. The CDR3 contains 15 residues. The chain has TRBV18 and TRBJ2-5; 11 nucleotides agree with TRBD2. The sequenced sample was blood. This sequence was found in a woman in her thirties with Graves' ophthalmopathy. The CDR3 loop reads CASSITGTSGETQYF. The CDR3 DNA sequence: TGTGCCAGCTCAATTACCGGGACTAGCGGAGAGACCCAGTACTTC.